The TCR beta chain described here comes from a study of blood T cell repertoires in COVID-19. Germline V gene lookup returns CDR1 MNHEY and CDR2 SMNVEV (reference sequence). The CDR3 totals 14 residues. With 5 bases clipped from V and 0 bases from J, the junction kept 3 bases outside the gene matches. Seattle enrolled patients during active infection and tracked them longitudinally. Method: immunoSEQ multiplex PCR; TCRdb's copy keeps in-frame clones and lacks some. The table has roughly 300,000 clones, about 93% seen once. The genes are TRBV27 and TRBJ1-1, with 7 positions matching TRBD1. Sequences were obtained from peripheral blood. This receptor was taken from a woman between 25 and 40 years old with COVID-19, enrolled during active disease. The CDR3: CASSTGTVNTEAFF. DNA of the CDR3: TGTGCCAGCAGTACCGGGACAGTGAACACTGAAGCTTTCTTT.